The rows below give T cell receptor beta chains drawn from one sample of a study of T cells in Graves' hyperthyroidism and ophthalmopathy. TCRdb independently ran MiXCR on the multiplex PCR reads; one entry per CDR3 protein. This sample has fewer than 400,000 distinct CDR3 sequences; around a quarter occur once, and the top ten carry roughly 80%. Material for sequencing was blood. All receptors come from a man over 45 with Graves' hyperthyroidism. Each CDR3 is given with its conserved first and last residue. Not every row has a clone size; where given, it reads once, few, many or a size class.

V gene	clone size	J gene	CDR3 protein
TRBV7-2	.	TRBJ2-4	CASSLSEGTKNIQYF
TRBV5-1	many	TRBJ2-7	CASSLEERRNYEQYF
TRBV7-9	few	TRBJ2-7	CASSFPDRAGEQYF
TRBV6-1	.	TRBJ2-3	CASSGSGRVSMGTDTQYF
TRBV11-3	.	TRBJ2-1	CASTIIGGNEQFF
TRBV29-1	many	TRBJ1-1	CSVEELKGPGTEAFF
TRBV5-1	.	TRBJ2-1	CASSWNNEQFF
TRBV2	many	TRBJ2-1	CASSAFGGSYEQFF
TRBV3-1	.	TRBJ2-7	CASSLGQTGSYEQYF
TRBV28	.	TRBJ2-3	CASSLAGTSDTDTQYF